This T cell receptor beta chain was sequenced in a study of beta chain features in type 1 diabetes. Study outcomes and limitations: Shortening of TCRB CDR3s, moderate but significant, appeared in all four CD4+ subsets of Type 1 diabetes patients.

The CDR3 length is 10 residues. The V gene's germline CDR1 is DFQATT and CDR2 SNEGSKA (reference sequence). Trimming shortened V by 0 bases and J by 5 bases, and 1 base separated the two germline ends. This clone was recorded only once. Antigen specificity is unknown. cDNA synthesis used the whole RNA isolate, giving expressed TCRB sequences. Here immunoSEQ multiplex PCR was the method, and the copy in TCRdb shows in-frame clones only, minus some. Among approximately 730,000 clones listed, about an eighth were seen once. Sequences were obtained from naive CD4+ T cells from blood. This clonotype was obtained from a man in his late teens or twenties with type 1 diabetes. V gene TRBV20-1 combines with J gene TRBJ2-5; D uncertain. The CDR3 DNA reads as TGCAGTGCTAGAGATGAGACCCAGTACTTC. Its protein product is CSARDETQYF.